This TCR beta chain came from a study of CXCR3-negative and CXCR3-positive naive CD8 T cells (dated by TCRdb to the late 2010s). The study in broad terms: In total, roughly 130 million TRB reads were obtained, corresponding to roughly 1.5 +/- 0.3 million reads per library. Diversity and physicochemical repertoire analyses covered eleven to twelve donors pooled from two independent experiments. TRBV-TRBJ cluster analysis included naive subsets from roughly 5 donors and memory cells from 3 donors. Broader findings and caveats from the paper: Both naive subsets had comparably high repertoire diversity, while memory CD8+ T cells had much lower repertoire diversity. TRBV-TRBJ usage was similar between naive CXCR3-negative and CXCR3-positive cells from the same donor, while memory cells showed distinct patterns. Freshly isolated PBMCs were used for most assays because CXCR3 expression partially decreased after cryopreservation. TRB CDR3s from CXCR3-positive naive cells showed higher hydrophobicity (lower Kidera factor 4), lower energy, and higher strength and volume indices than CXCR3-negative naive cells. Because surface CD5, which is linked to self-reactivity in mice, was comparable between the naive subsets, TCR interaction strength was also inferred from the physicochemical properties of TRB CDR3s.

Remarks on this clonotype: It has no known antigen specificity.

In the germline V gene, CDR1 corresponds to SQVTM and CDR2 to ANQGSEA. The CDR3 measures 11 amino acids from cysteine to phenylalanine. The protein alone is recorded here. The listed sequencing device is NextSeq 550. The Human TCR Profiling Kit (MiLaboratory) was used to make UMI-labeled 5' RACE TRB cDNA libraries. The full amount of extracted RNA was used for cDNA synthesis, and the full amount of resulting cDNA was used for PCR amplification. Libraries were prepared in parallel using an identical number of PCR cycles. The paper's processing steps were these. MIGEC and MiXCR extracted about 48,000 +/- 9,800 unique UMI-labeled TRB cDNA molecules per library, requiring at least two reads per UMI. An average of approximately 40,000 +/- 10,000 functional in-frame TRB CDR3 nucleotide clonotypes without stop codons was found per library. After each sample was downsampled to 5000 UMI-labeled TRB molecules, VDJtools was used to calculate diversity metrics such as normalized Shannon-Wiener and Chao1. VDJtools was used to calculate clonotype-size-weighted physicochemical properties of the central five CDR3 residues, namely interaction energy, strength, volume and Kidera factor 4. After TCRdb reprocessed the reads, each CDR3 protein sequence was kept as one row, without DNA. The V and J calls were not made by the authors but by TCRdb's processing. The table for this sample records some 49,000 distinct CDR3 sequences. The ten biggest clones cover 2% to 2.5% of the sample.

Each CD8+ T cell subset was flow-sorted in triplicate, with fewer than 350,000 cells per subset placed directly into RLT lysis buffer. To keep memory contaminants out, a stringent definition of naive CD8+ T cells was applied: CD45RO-CCR7+CD27+CD95-. Peripheral blood mononuclear cells were isolated from buffy coats using standard density gradient centrifugation. A FACSAria III was used to flow-sort naive CXCR3-negative and CXCR3-positive CD8+ T cells. Total RNA was extracted from sorted cells with an RNeasy Mini Kit. The receptor was derived from a human donor in good health. Some clones in this sample may be carry-over from other donors' samples. Specimen: naive CXCR3- CD8+ T cells from blood. The cell subset or site label, as the study defines it: CD45RO-CCR7+CD27+CD95- naive CD8+ T cells lacking CXCR3 (TNR3-). The chain joins TRBV29-1 to TRBJ2-3; TCRdb picks TRBD1, but there is no DNA to check that call. The CDR3 corresponds to CSVNRGDTQYF.